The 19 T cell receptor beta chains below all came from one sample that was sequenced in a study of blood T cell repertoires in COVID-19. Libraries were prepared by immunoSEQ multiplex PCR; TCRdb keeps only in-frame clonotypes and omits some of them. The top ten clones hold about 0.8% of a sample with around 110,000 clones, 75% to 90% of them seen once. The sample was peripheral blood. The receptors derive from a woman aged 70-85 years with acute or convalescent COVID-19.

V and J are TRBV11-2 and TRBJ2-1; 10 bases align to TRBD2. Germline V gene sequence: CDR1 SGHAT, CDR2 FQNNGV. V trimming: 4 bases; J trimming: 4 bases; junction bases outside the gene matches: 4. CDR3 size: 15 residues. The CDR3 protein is CASSSRTSGYNEQFF. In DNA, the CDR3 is TGTGCCAGCAGCTCAAGGACTAGCGGTTACAATGAGCAGTTCTTC.

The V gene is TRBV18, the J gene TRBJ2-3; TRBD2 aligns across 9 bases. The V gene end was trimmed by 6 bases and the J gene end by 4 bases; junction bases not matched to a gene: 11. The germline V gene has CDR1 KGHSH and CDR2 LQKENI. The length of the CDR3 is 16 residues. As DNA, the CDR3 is TGTGCCAGCTCTCCCGGGGTAGCGGGGGCAGCAGATACGCAGTATTTT. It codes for CASSPGVAGAADTQYF.

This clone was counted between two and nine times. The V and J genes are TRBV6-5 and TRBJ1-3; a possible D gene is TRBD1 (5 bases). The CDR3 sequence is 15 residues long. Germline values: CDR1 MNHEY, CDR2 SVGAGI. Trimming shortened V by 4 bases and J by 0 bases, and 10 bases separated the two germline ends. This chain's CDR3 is CASSSTGDSGNTIYF. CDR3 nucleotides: TGTGCCAGCAGTTCCACGGGGGACTCTGGAAACACCATATATTTT.

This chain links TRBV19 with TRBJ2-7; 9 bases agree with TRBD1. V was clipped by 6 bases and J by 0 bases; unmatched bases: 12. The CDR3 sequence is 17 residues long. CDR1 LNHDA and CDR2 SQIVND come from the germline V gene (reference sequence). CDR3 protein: CASRPRAGTGSSYEQYF. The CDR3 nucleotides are TGTGCCAGTAGGCCCCGAGCCGGGACAGGGAGCTCCTACGAGCAGTACTTC.

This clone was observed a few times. The CDR3 DNA reads as TGTGCCAGCCGGACAGGGGCCCAGGACGAGCAGTACTTC. This sequence encodes CASRTGAQDEQYF. The chain has TRBV6-6 and TRBJ2-7; TRBD1 aligns across 9 bases. V gave up 8 bases and J gave up 5 bases; unmatched junction bases: 7. Germline assignment: CDR1 MNHNY and CDR2 SVGAGI (reference sequence). CDR3 size: 13 residues.

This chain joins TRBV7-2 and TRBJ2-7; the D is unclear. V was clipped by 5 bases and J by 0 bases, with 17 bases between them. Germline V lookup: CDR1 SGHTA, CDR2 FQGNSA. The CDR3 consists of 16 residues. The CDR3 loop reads CASSPNAKRSSYEQYF. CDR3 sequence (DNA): TGTGCCAGCAGCCCAAATGCCAAAAGGAGCTCCTACGAGCAGTACTTC.

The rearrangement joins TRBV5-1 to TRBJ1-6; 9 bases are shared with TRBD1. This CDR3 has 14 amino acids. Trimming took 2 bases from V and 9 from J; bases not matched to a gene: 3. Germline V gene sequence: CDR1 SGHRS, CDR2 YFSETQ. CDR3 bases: TGCGCCAGCAGCTTAGGACAGGGGAGTTCACCCCTCCACTTT. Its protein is CASSLGQGSSPLHF. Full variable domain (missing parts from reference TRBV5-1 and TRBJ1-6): KAGVTQTPRYLIKTRGQQVTLSCSPISGHRSVSWYQQTPGQGLQFLFEYFSETQRNKGNFPGRFSGRQFSNSRSEMNVSTLELGDSALYLCASSLGQGSSPLHFGNGTRLTVT.

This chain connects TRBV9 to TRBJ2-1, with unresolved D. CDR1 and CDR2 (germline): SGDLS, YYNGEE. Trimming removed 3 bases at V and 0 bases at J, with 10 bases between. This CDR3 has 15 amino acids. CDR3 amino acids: CASSARLSSYNEQFF. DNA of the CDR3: TGTGCCAGCAGCGCCCGCTTGAGCTCCTACAATGAGCAGTTCTTC. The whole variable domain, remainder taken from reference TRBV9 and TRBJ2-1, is DSGVTQTPKHLITATGQRVTLRCSPRSGDLSVYWYQQSLDQGLQFLIQYYNGEERAKGNILERFSAQQFPDLHSELNLSSLELGDSALYFCASSARLSSYNEQFFGPGTRLTVL.

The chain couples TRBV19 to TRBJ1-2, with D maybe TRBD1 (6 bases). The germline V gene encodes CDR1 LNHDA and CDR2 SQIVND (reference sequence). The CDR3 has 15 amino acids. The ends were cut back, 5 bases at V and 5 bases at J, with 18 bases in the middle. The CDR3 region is CASSFPGTPDYGYTF. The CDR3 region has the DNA TGTGCCAGTAGTTTCCCCGGGACACCTGATTATGGCTACACCTTC.

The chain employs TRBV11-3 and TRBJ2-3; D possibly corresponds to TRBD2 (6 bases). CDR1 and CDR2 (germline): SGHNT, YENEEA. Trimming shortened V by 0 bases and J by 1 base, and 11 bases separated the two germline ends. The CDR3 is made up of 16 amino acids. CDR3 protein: CASSLDTTGGTDTQYF. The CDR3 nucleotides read TGTGCCAGCAGCTTAGATACGACGGGGGGCACAGATACGCAGTATTTT.

Written as DNA, the CDR3 is TGTGCCAGCAGCTTGGGCCGCAACAATGAGCAGTTCTTC. Its translation is CASSLGRNNEQFF. The V call is TRBV11-1, the J call TRBJ2-1; no clear D. The germline V and J ends were trimmed by 3 bases and 5 bases, with 8 bases remaining between them. The CDR3 runs to 13 residues. Germline CDR1 is SGHAT and CDR2 is FQDESV (reference sequence).

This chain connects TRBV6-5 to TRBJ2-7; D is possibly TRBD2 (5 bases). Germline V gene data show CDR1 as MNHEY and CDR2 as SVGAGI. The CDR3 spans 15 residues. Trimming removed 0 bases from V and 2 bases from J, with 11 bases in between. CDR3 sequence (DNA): TGTGCCAGCAGTTACTCGCCGGGGTCAACCTACGAGCAGTACTTC. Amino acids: CASSYSPGSTYEQYF.

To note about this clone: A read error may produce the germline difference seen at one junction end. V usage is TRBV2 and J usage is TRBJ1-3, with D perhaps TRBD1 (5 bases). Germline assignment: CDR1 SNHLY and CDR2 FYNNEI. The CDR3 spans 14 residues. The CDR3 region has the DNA TGTGCCAGTGGGACTTTCCGCTCTGGAAACACCATCTATTTT. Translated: CASGTFRSGNTIYF.

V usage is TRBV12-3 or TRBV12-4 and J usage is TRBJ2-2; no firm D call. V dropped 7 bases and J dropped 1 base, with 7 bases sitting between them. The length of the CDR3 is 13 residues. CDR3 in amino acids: CASKELNTGELFF. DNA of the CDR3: TGTGCCAGCAAGGAGCTGAACACCGGGGAGCTGTTTTTT.

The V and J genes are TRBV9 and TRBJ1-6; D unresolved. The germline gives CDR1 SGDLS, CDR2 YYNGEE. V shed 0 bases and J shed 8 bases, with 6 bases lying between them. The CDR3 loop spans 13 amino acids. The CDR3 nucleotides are TGTGCCAGCAGCGTAGCCCAATATTCACCCCTCCACTTT. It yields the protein CASSVAQYSPLHF.

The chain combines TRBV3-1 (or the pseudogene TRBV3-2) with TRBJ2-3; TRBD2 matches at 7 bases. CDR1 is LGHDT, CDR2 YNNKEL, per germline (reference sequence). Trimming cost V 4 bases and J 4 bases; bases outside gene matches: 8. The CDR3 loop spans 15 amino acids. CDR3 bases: TGTGCCAGCAGCCCTGGACTAGGCGCCGCAGATACGCAGTATTTT. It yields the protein CASSPGLGAADTQYF.

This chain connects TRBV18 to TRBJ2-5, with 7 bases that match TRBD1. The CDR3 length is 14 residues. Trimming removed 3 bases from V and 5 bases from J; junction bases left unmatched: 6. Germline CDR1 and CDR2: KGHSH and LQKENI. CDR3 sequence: CASSPFGQAETQYF. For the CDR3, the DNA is TGTGCCAGCTCACCGTTTGGACAGGCGGAGACCCAGTACTTC. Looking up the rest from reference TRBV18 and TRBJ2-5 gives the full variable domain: NAGVMQNPRHLVRRRGQEARLRCSPMKGHSHVYWYRQLPEEGLKFMVYLQKENIIDESGMPKERFSAEFPKEGPSILRIQQVVRGDSAAYFCASSPFGQAETQYFGPGTRLLVL.

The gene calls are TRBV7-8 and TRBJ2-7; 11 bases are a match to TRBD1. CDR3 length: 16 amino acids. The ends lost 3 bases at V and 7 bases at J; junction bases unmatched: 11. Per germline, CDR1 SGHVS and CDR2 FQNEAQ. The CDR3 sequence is CASSFGQGQGAREQYF. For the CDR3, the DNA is TGTGCCAGCAGCTTCGGCCAAGGACAGGGGGCGCGGGAGCAGTACTTC.

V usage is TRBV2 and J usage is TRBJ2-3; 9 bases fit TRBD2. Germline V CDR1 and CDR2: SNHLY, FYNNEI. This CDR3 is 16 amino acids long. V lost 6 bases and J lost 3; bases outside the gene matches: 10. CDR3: CASSLGASGKTDTQYF. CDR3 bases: TGTGCCAGCAGCCTCGGGGCTAGCGGGAAAACAGATACGCAGTATTTT.